This T cell receptor beta chain came from a study of sequential checkpoint blockade in melanoma. On the study more broadly: Patients were randomized 1:1 to nivolumab-then-ipilimumab or ipilimumab-then-nivolumab first-line. Both treatment sequences were followed by maintenance nivolumab.

Noted treatment: randomized to nivolumab then ipilimumab (arm A) or the reverse (arm B). DNA-damaging chemotherapy had not been given to any patient beforehand. Sorted cells were live CD3+CD8+, lacking CD19 and CD56, from PBMCs. The length of the CDR3 is 19 residues. Germline CDR1 and CDR2: MDHEN and SYDVKM. V lost 6 bases, J lost 0 bases, and 13 bases stayed unmatched. Here immunoSEQ multiplex PCR was the method, and the copy in TCRdb shows in-frame clones only, minus some. The data contain about 27,000 clones, 60% to 85% of them seen just once; the ten biggest clones take up roughly 15%. This clone was counted a few times.

This clonotype originated in a human donor with melanoma. The chain employs TRBV28 and TRBJ1-6; 8 positions agree with TRBD1. The specimen comprised CD8+ T cells sorted from blood (inferred from file names), sampled from a patient given nivolumab and ipilimumab in sequence. CDR3 amino acids: CASRPRQGTLSSYNSPLHF. In DNA, the CDR3 is TGTGCCAGCAGACCCCGACAGGGGACCTTGAGCTCCTATAATTCACCCCTCCACTTT.